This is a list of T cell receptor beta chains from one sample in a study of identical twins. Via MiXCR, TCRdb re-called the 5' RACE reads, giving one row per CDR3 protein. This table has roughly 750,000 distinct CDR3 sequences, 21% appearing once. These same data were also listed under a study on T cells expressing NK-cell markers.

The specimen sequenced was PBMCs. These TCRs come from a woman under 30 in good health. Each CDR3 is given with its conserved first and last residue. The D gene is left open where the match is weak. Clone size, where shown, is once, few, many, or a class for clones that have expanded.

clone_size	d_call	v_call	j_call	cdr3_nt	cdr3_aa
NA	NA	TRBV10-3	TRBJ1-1	TGTGCCATCAGGATACAGCCGCCGAACACTGAAGCTTTCTTT	CAIRIQPPNTEAFF
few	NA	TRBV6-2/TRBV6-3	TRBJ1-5	TGTGCCAGCAGTTCGAGGAGACTGCCCCAGCATTTT	CASSSRRLPQHF
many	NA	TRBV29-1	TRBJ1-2	TGCAGCGTTACAGATGAATTGGATGGCTACACCTTC	CSVTDELDGYTF
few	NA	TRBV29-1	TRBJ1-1	TGCAGCGTGAGCTGGACAGAAAACACTGAAGCTTTCTTT	CSVSWTENTEAFF
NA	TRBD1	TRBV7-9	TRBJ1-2	TGTGCCAGCAGCTTAGGGACAGGGGGAGAAGGGTATGGCTACACCTTC	CASSLGTGGEGYGYTF
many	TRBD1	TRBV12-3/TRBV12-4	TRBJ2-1	TGTGCCATCAGACAGGGGCGCTGGTACAATGAGCAGTTCTTC	CAIRQGRWYNEQFF
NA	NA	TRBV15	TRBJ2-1	TGTGCCACCGACCTGGGTGGGAGAACGTACAATGAGCAGTTCTTC	CATDLGGRTYNEQFF
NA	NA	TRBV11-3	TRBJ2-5	TGTGCCAGCAGCTTAGACCCGGGGTTTGAGGAGACCCAGTACTTC	CASSLDPGFEETQYF
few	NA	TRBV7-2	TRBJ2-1	TGTGCCAGCAGCCCCGGGAGATTGTTCAATGAGCAGTTCTTC	CASSPGRLFNEQFF
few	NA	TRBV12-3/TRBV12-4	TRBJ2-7	TGTGCCAGCAGCCGGCCAAGCAGGGAAGGTTCCGAGCAGTACTTC	CASSRPSREGSEQYF
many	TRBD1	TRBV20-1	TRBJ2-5	TGCAGTGCTAGGTCGCTTACAGGGGGCCAAGAGACCCAGTACTTC	CSARSLTGGQETQYF
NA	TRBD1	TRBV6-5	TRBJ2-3	TGTGCCAGCAGTTCGGACAGGGAGGGCACAGATACGCAGTATTTT	CASSSDREGTDTQYF
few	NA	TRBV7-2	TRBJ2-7	TGTGCCAGCAGCTCGGCAGCGTTCTCCTACGAGCAGTACTTC	CASSSAAFSYEQYF
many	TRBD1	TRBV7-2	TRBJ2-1	TGTGCCAGCAGCTTAGTTGCGAGGACAGGGCAGTGGGAGCAGTTCTTC	CASSLVARTGQWEQFF
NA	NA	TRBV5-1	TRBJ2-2	TGCGCCAGCAATCCGTTCCCCACCGGGGAGCTGTTTTTT	CASNPFPTGELFF
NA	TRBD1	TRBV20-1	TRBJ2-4	TGCAGTGCTAGACCCCAGGGGGCTACCAAAAACATTCAGTACTTC	CSARPQGATKNIQYF
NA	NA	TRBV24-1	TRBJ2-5	TGTGCCACCAGTGATCCCGCAAGAGGGCGCGGGGAGACCCAGTACTTC	CATSDPARGRGETQYF
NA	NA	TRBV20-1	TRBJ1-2	TGCAGCGCACCAGCCAAAGACAGCTATGGCTACACCTTC	CSAPAKDSYGYTF
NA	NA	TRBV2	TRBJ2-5	TGTGCCAGCAGTGAAACTCGGAGCCAAGAGACCCAGTACTTC	CASSETRSQETQYF
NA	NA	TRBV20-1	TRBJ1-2	TGCAGTGCTAGCTTAGGGCATGGGAGCTACACCTTC	CSASLGHGSYTF
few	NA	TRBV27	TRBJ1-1	TGTGCCTCGGGGGGGGCTGAGAACACTGAAGCTTTCTTT	CASGGAENTEAFF
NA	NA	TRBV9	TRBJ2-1	TGTGCCAGCAGCTCTACCCTCGATGAGCAGTTCTTC	CASSSTLDEQFF
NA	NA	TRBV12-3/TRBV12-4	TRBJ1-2	TGTGCCAGCAGTTTATCCACTGGGTTTAGGGGCTACACCTTC	CASSLSTGFRGYTF
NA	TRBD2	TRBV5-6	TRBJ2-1	TGTGCCAGCAGCTTGGGGACTAGCAGGTTCTTC	CASSLGTSRFF
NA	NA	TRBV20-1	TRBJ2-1	TGCAGTGCTAGAGATGGGGCGGGGCCGGGGGATGAGCAGTTCTTC	CSARDGAGPGDEQFF
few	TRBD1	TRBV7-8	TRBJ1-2	TGTGCCAGCAGCGTTCAGGGGGTCTATGGCTACACCTTC	CASSVQGVYGYTF
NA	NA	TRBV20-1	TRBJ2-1	TGCAGTGCGCTATTCTTCGGGAATGAGCAGTTCTTC	CSALFFGNEQFF